This T cell receptor (beta chain) was observed in a study of blood T cells in healthy people across ages. Notes on the study in general: Per-million-T-cell TCR beta diversity fell roughly linearly with age.

This clonotype was recorded at least ten times. No antigen is known for it. Each of the donors had 9 to 10 milliliters of peripheral blood drawn into EDTA-treated Vacutainer tubes. At least 6 micrograms of total RNA were extracted per sample. A second PCR, run for roughly 7 to 12 cycles, used a sample-barcoded 5' primer plus a J-beta primer mix. TCRdb re-called the 5' RACE reads through MiXCR, storing one row per CDR3 protein. The sample contains about 640,000 distinct CDR3 sequences, about 30% of which appear only once. The sequenced sample was blood. The sequence was collected from a woman of 80 years or more in good health.

The CDR3 DNA reads as TGCAGCGTTGAGTGGTGGACGGGTAACTATGGCTACACCTTC. It translates to CSVEWWTGNYGYTF. The chain is built from TRBV29-1 and TRBJ1-2; D is undetermined. This CDR3 spans 14 amino acids. The V gene lost 3 bases and the J gene lost 1 base, with 12 bases spanning the gap. CDR1 is SQVTM and CDR2 is ANQGSEA in the germline V gene.